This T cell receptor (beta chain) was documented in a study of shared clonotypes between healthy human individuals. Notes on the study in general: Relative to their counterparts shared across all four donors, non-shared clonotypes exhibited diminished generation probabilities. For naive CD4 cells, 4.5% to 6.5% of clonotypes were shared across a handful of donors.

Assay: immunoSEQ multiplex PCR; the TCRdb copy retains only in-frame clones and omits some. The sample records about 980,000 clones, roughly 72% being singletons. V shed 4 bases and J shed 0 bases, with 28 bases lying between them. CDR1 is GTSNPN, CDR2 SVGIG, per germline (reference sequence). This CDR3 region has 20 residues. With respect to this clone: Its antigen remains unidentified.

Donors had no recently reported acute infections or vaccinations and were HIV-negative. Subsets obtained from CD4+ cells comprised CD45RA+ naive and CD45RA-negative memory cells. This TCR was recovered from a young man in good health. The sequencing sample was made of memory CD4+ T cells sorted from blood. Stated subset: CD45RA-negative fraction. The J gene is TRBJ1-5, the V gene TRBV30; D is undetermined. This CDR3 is CAWNKPGPRQGIHSNQPQHF. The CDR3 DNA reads TGTGCCTGGAACAAACCCGGTCCCCGACAAGGAATCCATAGCAATCAGCCCCAGCATTTT.